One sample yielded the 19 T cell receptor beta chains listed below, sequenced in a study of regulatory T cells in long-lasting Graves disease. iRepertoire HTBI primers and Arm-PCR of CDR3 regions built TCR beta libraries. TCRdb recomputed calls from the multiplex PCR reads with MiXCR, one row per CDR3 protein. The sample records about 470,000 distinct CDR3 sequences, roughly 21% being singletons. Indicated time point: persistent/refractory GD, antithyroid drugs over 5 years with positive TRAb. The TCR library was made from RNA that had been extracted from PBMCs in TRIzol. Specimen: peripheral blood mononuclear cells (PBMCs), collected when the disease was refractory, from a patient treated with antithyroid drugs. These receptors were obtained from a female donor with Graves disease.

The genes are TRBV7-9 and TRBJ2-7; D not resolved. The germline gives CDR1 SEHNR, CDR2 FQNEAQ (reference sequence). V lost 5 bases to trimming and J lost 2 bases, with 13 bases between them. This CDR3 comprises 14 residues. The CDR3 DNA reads TGTGCCAGCAGCCCCCAAGAGAATCCCTACGAGCAGTACTTC. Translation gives CASSPQENPYEQYF.

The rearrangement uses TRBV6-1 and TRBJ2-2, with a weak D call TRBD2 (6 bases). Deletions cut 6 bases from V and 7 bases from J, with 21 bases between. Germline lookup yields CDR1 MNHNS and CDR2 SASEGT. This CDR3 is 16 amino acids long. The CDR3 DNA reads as TGTGCCAGCAGGGAGGGGTACTTAGGGCGGATCGGGGAGCTGTTTTTT. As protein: CASREGYLGRIGELFF.

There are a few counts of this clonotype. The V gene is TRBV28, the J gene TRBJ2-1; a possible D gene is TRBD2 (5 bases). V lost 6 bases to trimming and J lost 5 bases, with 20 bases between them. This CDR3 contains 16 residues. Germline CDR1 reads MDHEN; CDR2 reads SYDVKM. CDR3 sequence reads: CASSVLRERRDNEQFF. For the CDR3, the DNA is TGTGCCAGCAGCGTGTTGAGGGAGAGAAGGGACAATGAGCAGTTCTTC.

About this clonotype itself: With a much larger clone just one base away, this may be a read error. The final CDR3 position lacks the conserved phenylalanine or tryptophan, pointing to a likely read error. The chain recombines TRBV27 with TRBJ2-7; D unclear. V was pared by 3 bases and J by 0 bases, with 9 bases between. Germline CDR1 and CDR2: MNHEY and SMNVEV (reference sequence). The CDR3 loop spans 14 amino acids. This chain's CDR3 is CASSFAAASYEQYS. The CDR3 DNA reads TGTGCCAGCAGTTTCGCCGCAGCCTCCTACGAGCAGTACTCC.

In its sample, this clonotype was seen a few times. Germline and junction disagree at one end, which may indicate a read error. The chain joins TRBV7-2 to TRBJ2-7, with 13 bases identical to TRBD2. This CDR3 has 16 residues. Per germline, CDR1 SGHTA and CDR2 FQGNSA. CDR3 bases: TGTGCCAGCAGCTTATTGGGACTAGCGGGAAGCTACGAGCGGTACTTC. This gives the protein CASSLLGLAGSYERYF.

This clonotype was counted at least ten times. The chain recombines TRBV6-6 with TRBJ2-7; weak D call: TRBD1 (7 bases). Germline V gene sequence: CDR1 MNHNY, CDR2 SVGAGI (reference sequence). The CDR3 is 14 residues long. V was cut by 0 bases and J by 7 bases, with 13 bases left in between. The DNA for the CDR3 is TGTGCCAGCAGTTACTCGGAGGGGGCAGGAGAGCAGTACTTC. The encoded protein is CASSYSEGAGEQYF.

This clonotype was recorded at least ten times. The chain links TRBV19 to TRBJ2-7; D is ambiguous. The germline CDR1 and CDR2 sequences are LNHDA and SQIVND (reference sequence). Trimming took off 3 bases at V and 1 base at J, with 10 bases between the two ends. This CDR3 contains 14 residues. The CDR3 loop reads CASSITGASYEQYF. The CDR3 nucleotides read TGTGCCAGTAGTATCACGGGCGCGTCCTACGAGCAGTACTTC.

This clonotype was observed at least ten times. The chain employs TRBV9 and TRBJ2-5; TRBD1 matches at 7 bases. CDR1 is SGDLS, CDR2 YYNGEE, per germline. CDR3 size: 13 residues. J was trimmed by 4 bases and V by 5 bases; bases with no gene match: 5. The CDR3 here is CASSGDSGETQYF. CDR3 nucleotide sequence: TGTGCCAGCAGTGGGGACAGTGGAGAGACCCAGTACTTC. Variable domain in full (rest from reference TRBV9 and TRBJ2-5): DSGVTQTPKHLITATGQRVTLRCSPRSGDLSVYWYQQSLDQGLQFLIQYYNGEERAKGNILERFSAQQFPDLHSELNLSSLELGDSALYFCASSGDSGETQYFGPGTRLLVL.

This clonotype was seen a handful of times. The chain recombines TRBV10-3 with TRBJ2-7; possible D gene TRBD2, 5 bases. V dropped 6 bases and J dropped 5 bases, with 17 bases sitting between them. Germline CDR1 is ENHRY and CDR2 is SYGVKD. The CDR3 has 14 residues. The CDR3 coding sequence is TGTGCCATCAGCCCCCGGGGAAGTAAAAACGAGCAGTACTTC. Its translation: CAISPRGSKNEQYF.

The DNA for the CDR3 is TGTGCCAGCACCCCTGGGACAGTCGTATCCTACAATGAGCAGTTCTTC. Encoded protein: CASTPGTVVSYNEQFF. The rearrangement uses TRBV28 and TRBJ2-5; TRBD1 aligns across 7 bases. The end of the DNA is better explained by TRBJ2-1, so the J call may be wrong. CDR3 length equals 16 residues. The V gene's germline CDR1 is MDHEN and CDR2 SYDVKM.

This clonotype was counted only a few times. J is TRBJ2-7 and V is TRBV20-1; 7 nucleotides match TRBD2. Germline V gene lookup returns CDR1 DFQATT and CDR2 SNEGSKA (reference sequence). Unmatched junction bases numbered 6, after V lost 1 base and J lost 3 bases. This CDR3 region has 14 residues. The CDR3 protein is CSARVPAGRYEQYF. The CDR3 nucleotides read TGCAGTGCTAGAGTTCCAGCGGGACGCTACGAGCAGTACTTC.

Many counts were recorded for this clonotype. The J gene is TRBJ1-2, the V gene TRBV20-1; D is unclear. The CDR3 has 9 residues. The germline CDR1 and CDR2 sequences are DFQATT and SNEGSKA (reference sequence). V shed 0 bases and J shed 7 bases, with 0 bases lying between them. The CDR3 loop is CSARDGYTF. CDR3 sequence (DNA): TGCAGTGCTAGAGATGGCTACACCTTC.

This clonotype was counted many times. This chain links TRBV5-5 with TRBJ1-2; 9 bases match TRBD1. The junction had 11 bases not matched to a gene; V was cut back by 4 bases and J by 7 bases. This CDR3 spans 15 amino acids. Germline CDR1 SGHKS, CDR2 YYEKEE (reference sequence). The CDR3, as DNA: TGTGCCAGCAGCCTGAACGGACAGGGGATGGTTGGCTACACCTTC. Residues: CASSLNGQGMVGYTF.

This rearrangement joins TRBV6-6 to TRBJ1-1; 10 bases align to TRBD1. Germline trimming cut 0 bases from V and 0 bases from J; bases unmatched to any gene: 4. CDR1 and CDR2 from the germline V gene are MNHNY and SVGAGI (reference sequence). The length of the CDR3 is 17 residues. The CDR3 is CASSYSRGQGMNTEAFF. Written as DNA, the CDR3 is TGTGCCAGCAGTTACTCGAGGGGACAGGGGATGAACACTGAAGCTTTCTTT.

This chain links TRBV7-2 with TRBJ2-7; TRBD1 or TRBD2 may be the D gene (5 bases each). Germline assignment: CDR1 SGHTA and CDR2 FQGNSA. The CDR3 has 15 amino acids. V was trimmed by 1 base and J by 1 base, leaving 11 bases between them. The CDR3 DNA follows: TGTGCCAGCAGCTTAGTAGTGGGGGAATCCTACGAGCAGTACTTC. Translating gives CASSLVVGESYEQYF.

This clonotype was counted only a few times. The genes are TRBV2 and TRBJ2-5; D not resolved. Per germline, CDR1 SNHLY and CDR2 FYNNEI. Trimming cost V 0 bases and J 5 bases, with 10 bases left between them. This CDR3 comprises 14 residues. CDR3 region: CASSEARQVETQYF. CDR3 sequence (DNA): TGTGCCAGCAGTGAAGCGCGTCAGGTGGAGACCCAGTACTTC. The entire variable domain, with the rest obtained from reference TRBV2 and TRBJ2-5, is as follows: EPEVTQTPSHQVTQMGQEVILRCVPISNHLYFYWYRQILGQKVEFLVSFYNNEISEKSEIFDDQFSVERPDGSNFTLKIRSTKLEDSAMYFCASSEARQVETQYFGPGTRLLVL.

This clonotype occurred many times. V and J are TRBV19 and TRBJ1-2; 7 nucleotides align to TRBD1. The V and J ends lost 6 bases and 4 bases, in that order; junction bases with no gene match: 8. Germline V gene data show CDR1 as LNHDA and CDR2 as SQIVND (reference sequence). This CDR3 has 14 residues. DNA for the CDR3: TGTGCCAGTAGCTTCGACAGGGAGGCCTATGGCTACACCTTC. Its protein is CASSFDREAYGYTF.

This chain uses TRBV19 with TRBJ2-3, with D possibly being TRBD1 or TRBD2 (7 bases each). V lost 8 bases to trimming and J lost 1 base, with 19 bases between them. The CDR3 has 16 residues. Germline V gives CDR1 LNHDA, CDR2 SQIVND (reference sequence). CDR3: CASRQGGGSGTDTQYF. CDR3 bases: TGTGCCAGTCGACAGGGAGGGGGTTCAGGCACAGATACGCAGTATTTT.

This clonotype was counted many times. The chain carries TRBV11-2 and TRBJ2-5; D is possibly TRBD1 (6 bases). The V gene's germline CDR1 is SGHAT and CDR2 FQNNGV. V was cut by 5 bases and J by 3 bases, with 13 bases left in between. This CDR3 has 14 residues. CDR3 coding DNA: TGTGCCAGCAGCCGACCGCAGGGGAAAGAGACCCAGTACTTC. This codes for CASSRPQGKETQYF.